The 20 T cell receptor beta chains below come from one sample, sequenced in a study of long-term antiretroviral therapy in people with HIV. Sequencing relied on immunoSEQ assay v3.0, run at survey level. The table came from immunoSEQ multiplex PCR; TCRdb's copy has only in-frame clones and leaves some out. This table holds about 19,000 clones, approximately 86% found once. This material consisted of unsorted PBMCs, taken 0.5 years after starting antiretroviral therapy. The receptors originated from a man in his forties with HIV.

The chain couples TRBV30 to TRBJ2-1, with a weak D call TRBD1 (5 bases). In germline, CDR1 is GTSNPN, CDR2 SVGIG (reference sequence). This CDR3 has 15 amino acids. Between the trimmed V and J ends, which lost 0 bases and 5 bases, there was a span of 14 bases. The CDR3 reads CAWSVLAGSDNEQFF. Here the CDR3 DNA reads TGTGCCTGGAGTGTATTGGCAGGGTCAGACAATGAGCAGTTCTTC.

The rearrangement uses TRBV7-6 and TRBJ1-1; D remains ambiguous. Germline V gene lookup returns CDR1 SGHVS and CDR2 FNYEAQ. V was shortened by 1 base and J by 0 bases, with 15 bases between the two germline ends. The CDR3 runs 17 residues. The CDR3 DNA sequence: TGTGCCAGCAGCTTAGGTGGAGTTGGGGTGATGAACACTGAAGCTTTCTTT. The encoded protein is CASSLGGVGVMNTEAFF.

This clone was counted only a few times. The chain combines TRBV7-9 with TRBJ1-2, with 9 bases aligning to TRBD1. The J segment lost 3 bases and the V segment lost 3 bases, leaving 11 bases of the junction unmatched. The CDR3 length is 17 residues. Germline-derived CDR1 and CDR2 are SEHNR and FQNEAQ (reference sequence). This chain's CDR3 is CASSFPREGQGHYGYTF. The CDR3 nucleotides read TGTGCCAGCAGCTTCCCGAGGGAGGGACAGGGACACTATGGCTACACCTTC. Based on the CDR3 plus reference TRBV7-9 and TRBJ1-2, the full variable domain is DTGVSQNPRHKITKRGQNVTFRCDPISEHNRLYWYRQTLGQGPEFLTYFQNEAQLEKSRLLSDRFSAERPKGSFSTLEIQRTEQGDSAMYLCASSFPREGQGHYGYTFGSGTRLTVV.

The rearrangement links TRBV6-6 to TRBJ2-3, with a tentative D call TRBD2 (5 bases). V lost 8 bases and J 3 bases, leaving 18 bases between the germline ends. The CDR3 consists of 15 residues. From germline, CDR1 is MNHNY and CDR2 SVGAGI (reference sequence). The CDR3 sequence is CASAGLEGATDTQYF. CDR3 in DNA: TGTGCCAGCGCCGGGCTTGAGGGCGCGACAGATACGCAGTATTTT.

The chain is built from TRBV9 and TRBJ2-2; the match to TRBD1 covers 9 bases. The germline CDR1 and CDR2 sequences are SGDLS and YYNGEE. There are 16 residues in the CDR3. Germline trimming cut 0 bases from V and 1 base from J; bases unmatched to any gene: 1. The CDR3 DNA sequence: TGTGCCAGCAGCGTAGAGGGACAGGGGAACACCGGGGAGCTGTTTTTT. Its protein product is CASSVEGQGNTGELFF.

V gene TRBV7-2 combines with J gene TRBJ2-7, with D perhaps TRBD1 (6 bases). The CDR3 extends over 15 amino acids. V lost 1 base, J lost 4 bases, and 14 bases lay in between. CDR1 SGHTA and CDR2 FQGNSA come from the germline V gene. CDR3 region: CASSLGTGHGYEQYF. CDR3 nucleotide sequence: TGTGCCAGCAGCTTAGGAACAGGGCATGGGTACGAGCAGTACTTC.

A single count supports this clone. J is TRBJ2-1 and V is TRBV29-1; 10 bases align to TRBD2. The CDR3 covers 16 residues. The V gene end was trimmed by 5 bases and the J gene end by 9 bases; junction bases not matched to a gene: 16. CDR1 and CDR2 (germline): SQVTM, ANQGSEA. CDR3 coding DNA: TGCAGCGTTCTCCGTGGGCTAGCGGGAGTGGTGGTTGAGCAGTTCTTC. Its protein is CSVLRGLAGVVVEQFF.

This clone was observed once. Written as DNA, the CDR3 is TGTGCCAGCAGCTTAGACAGGAGAGGCACCGGGGAGCTGTTTTTT. Protein sequence: CASSLDRRGTGELFF. The chain carries TRBV7-2 and TRBJ2-2; a weak D match, TRBD1 (5 bases). This CDR3 spans 15 amino acids. Per the germline V gene, CDR1 is SGHTA and CDR2 is FQGNSA. V was trimmed by 1 base and J by 4 bases, leaving 10 bases between them.

This chain links TRBV10-3 with TRBJ2-7, with 14 bases identical to TRBD2. The CDR3 runs 15 residues. Germline V gives CDR1 ENHRY, CDR2 SYGVKD. Trimming took 9 bases from V and 0 from J; bases not matched to a gene: 4. The CDR3 DNA follows: TGTGCCATGGGGGGGACTAGCGGGGGCTCCTACGAGCAGTACTTC. It encodes CAMGGTSGGSYEQYF.

The chain has TRBV10-3 and TRBJ2-3; TRBD2 aligns across 12 bases. With V trimmed by 0 bases and J by 1 base, 11 bases remained unmatched. The germline CDR1 and CDR2 sequences are ENHRY and SYGVKD. This CDR3 is built from 20 residues. CDR3 protein: CAISESSGLAGPQGTDTQYF. CDR3 nucleotide sequence: TGTGCCATCAGTGAGTCGTCAGGACTAGCGGGGCCCCAGGGCACAGATACGCAGTATTTT.

This chain connects TRBV27 to TRBJ1-2; possible D gene TRBD1, 6 bases. Deletions cut 6 bases from V and 8 bases from J, with 28 bases between. Germline V lookup: CDR1 MNHEY, CDR2 SMNVEV (reference sequence). The CDR3 has 17 residues. This CDR3 reads CASSSQLPLDSQRGYTF. In nucleotides, the CDR3 is TGTGCCAGCAGCTCGCAATTGCCCTTGGACAGTCAACGAGGCTACACCTTC.

By sample fraction, this clone is medium-sized. This chain uses TRBV14 with TRBJ2-1, with D tentatively TRBD1 (7 bases). Per the germline V gene, CDR1 is SGHDN and CDR2 is FVKESK. Trimming took off 3 bases at V and 7 bases at J, with 19 bases between the two ends. This CDR3 has 16 residues. The CDR3 bases are TGTGCCAGCAGCCACCCAGGGGGGCCCGCAGGGAATGAGCAGTTCTTC. This translates into CASSHPGGPAGNEQFF. Complete variable domain (other parts from reference TRBV14 and TRBJ2-1): EAGVTQFPSHSVIEKGQTVTLRCDPISGHDNLYWYRRVMGKEIKFLLHFVKESKQDESGMPNNRFLAERTGGTYSTLKVQPAELEDSGVYFCASSHPGGPAGNEQFFGPGTRLTVL.

This chain joins TRBV11-1 and TRBJ2-1; 9 bases align to TRBD1. The CDR3 has 14 residues. The V and J ends lost 8 bases and 3 bases, in that order; junction bases with no gene match: 5. Germline V gives CDR1 SGHAT, CDR2 FQDESV (reference sequence). Here the CDR3 DNA reads TGTGCCAGCGGGGGGACAGGGAACTACAATGAGCAGTTCTTC. This sequence encodes CASGGTGNYNEQFF. The whole variable domain, remainder taken from reference TRBV11-1 and TRBJ2-1, is EAEVAQSPRYKITEKSQAVAFWCDPISGHATLYWYRQILGQGPELLVQFQDESVVDDSQLPKDRFSAERLKGVDSTLKIQPAELGDSAMYLCASGGTGNYNEQFFGPGTRLTVL.

The gene calls are TRBV5-4 and TRBJ1-1, with D unresolved. V was shortened by 4 bases and J by 4 bases, with 26 bases between the two germline ends. Germline CDR1 SGHNT, CDR2 YYREEE (reference sequence). This CDR3 comprises 18 residues. CDR3 nucleotide sequence: TGTGCCAGCAGCGCAGGAGGTGGCAGCTTCCCCTCTGCCACTGAAGCTTTCTTT. Its protein product is CASSAGGGSFPSATEAFF.

The chain combines TRBV19 with TRBJ2-2; D may correspond to TRBD1 or TRBD2 (5 bases each). Germline V gene data show CDR1 as LNHDA and CDR2 as SQIVND (reference sequence). V was pared by 10 bases and J by 5 bases, with 17 bases between. CDR3 length: 14 amino acids. This CDR3 reads CATKERGTTGELFF. CDR3 nucleotide sequence: TGTGCCACCAAGGAGAGGGGTACAACCGGGGAGCTGTTTTTT.

V is TRBV10-3 and J is TRBJ2-7; 11 nucleotides agree with TRBD1. The V and J ends lost 7 bases and 3 bases, in that order; junction bases with no gene match: 5. There are 14 residues in the CDR3. The germline gives CDR1 ENHRY, CDR2 SYGVKD. The CDR3 coding sequence is TGTGCCATCAAAAAGGGGACAGGGGGCTACGAGCAGTACTTC. This translates into CAIKKGTGGYEQYF.

This clone appeared a single time. The chain has TRBV5-1 and TRBJ2-7, with 12 bases that match TRBD1. CDR1 and CDR2 from the germline V gene are SGHRS and YFSETQ. Trimming at V came to 4 bases and at J to 7 bases, leaving 9 bases not matched to a gene. The CDR3 has 15 residues. CDR3 residues: CASSIDGTGGNEQYF. CDR3 coding DNA: TGCGCCAGCAGCATAGACGGGACAGGGGGCAATGAGCAGTACTTC. Supplemented by reference TRBV5-1 and TRBJ2-7, the full variable domain reads KAGVTQTPRYLIKTRGQQVTLSCSPISGHRSVSWYQQTPGQGLQFLFEYFSETQRNKGNFPGRFSGRQFSNSRSEMNVSTLELGDSALYLCASSIDGTGGNEQYFGPGTRLTVT.

DNA of the CDR3: TGTGCTAGTGGTCGCGCTACCTGGGACCGGGATGGCTACACCTTC. Translating it yields CASGRATWDRDGYTF. This sequence joins TRBV12-5 and TRBJ1-2; TRBD1 might be the D (5 bases). V dropped 5 bases and J dropped 6 bases, with 19 bases sitting between them. Looked up from germline, CDR1 is LGHNT and CDR2 is FRNRAP. This CDR3 comprises 15 residues.

The chain employs TRBV27 and TRBJ2-2, with TRBD1 matching 7 bases. This CDR3 has 17 amino acids. The V gene's germline CDR1 is MNHEY and CDR2 SMNVEV (reference sequence). V lost 0 bases and J lost 4; bases outside the gene matches: 8. The CDR3 region has the DNA TGTGCCAGCAGTTTATCGATTGCGGCAGGGGGCACCGGGGAGCTGTTTTTT. This gives the protein CASSLSIAAGGTGELFF.

The chain combines TRBV19 with TRBJ2-3, with TRBD2 as a possible D gene (6 bases). Trimming cost V 8 bases and J 2 bases, with 14 bases left between them. Germline values: CDR1 LNHDA, CDR2 SQIVND (reference sequence). This CDR3 contains 14 residues. Here the CDR3 reads CASRGAGYTDTQYF. The CDR3 region has the DNA TGTGCCAGTCGAGGGGCGGGATACACAGATACGCAGTATTTT. The variable domain in full, completed from reference TRBV19 and TRBJ2-3, reads DGGITQSPKYLFRKEGQNVTLSCEQNLNHDAMYWYRQDPGQGLRLIYYSQIVNDFQKGDIAEGYSVSREKKESFPLTVTSAQKNPTAFYLCASRGAGYTDTQYFGPGTRLTVL.